The 29 T cell receptor beta chains presented below share a single source sample, sequenced in a study of siplizumab effects on memory and regulatory T cells. Clones were sequenced by immunoSEQ multiplex PCR, and TCRdb holds only the in-frame ones, with some missing. The sample lists thousands of clones; under 80% were seen once. Sequenced sample: effector memory CD8+ T cells sorted from blood. Subset meaning: unstimulated CD8+ effector memory T cells. The origin of the receptors is a human donor in good health.

V and J are TRBV13 and TRBJ2-5; 13 bases agree with TRBD2. Germline values: CDR1 PRHDT, CDR2 FYEKMQ (reference sequence). This CDR3 is 15 amino acids long. J was trimmed by 5 bases and V by 5 bases; bases with no gene match: 5. The CDR3 DNA reads TGTGCCAGCAGCCCCGGACTAGCGGGAGTGGAGACCCAGTACTTC. This encodes CASSPGLAGVETQYF. The full variable domain, its missing parts supplied by reference TRBV13 and TRBJ2-5, is AAGVIQSPRHLIKEKRETATLKCYPIPRHDTVYWYQQGPGQDPQFLISFYEKMQSDKGSIPDRFSAQQFSDYHSELNMSSLELGDSALYFCASSPGLAGVETQYFGPGTRLLVL.

V and J are TRBV9 and TRBJ2-7; no reliable D call. CDR3 length: 12 amino acids. The germline V gene encodes CDR1 SGDLS and CDR2 YYNGEE. V was clipped by 0 bases and J by 7 bases, with 8 bases between them. The CDR3 sequence: CASSVEVGEQYF. The CDR3 DNA follows: TGTGCCAGCAGCGTAGAAGTGGGAGAGCAGTACTTC.

The rearrangement uses TRBV6-5 and TRBJ2-7, with D possibly being TRBD1 (6 bases). The germline CDR1 and CDR2 sequences are MNHEY and SVGAGI. Trimming took off 5 bases at V and 1 base at J, with 12 bases between the two ends. This CDR3 comprises 14 residues. The DNA for the CDR3 is TGTGCCAGCAGTGCCCAGACAGGTTCCTACGAGCAGTACTTC. Translated: CASSAQTGSYEQYF.

This clone counts as medium-sized. This chain connects TRBV21-1 to TRBJ2-1; the DNA was not compared with TRBD2, the D call given in the table. TRBV21-1 is shown as a pseudogene. The CDR3 contains 15 residues. CDR3 DNA sequence: TGTGCCAGCAGCGGTAGCGGAGGCTCCTACAATGAGCAGTTCTTC. It codes for CASSGSGGSYNEQFF.

The chain joins TRBV4-2 to TRBJ2-7; 7 bases match TRBD2. Germline V CDR1 and CDR2: LGHNA, YNFKEQ. This CDR3 region has 15 residues. Losses at the gene ends were 5 bases for V and 6 bases for J; bases not matched to a gene: 13. The chain's CDR3 is CASSLLEGLNGEQYF. CDR3 nucleotides: TGTGCCAGCAGCTTACTTGAGGGACTAAACGGCGAGCAGTACTTC.

The V gene is TRBV27, the J gene TRBJ2-3; TRBD2 agrees at 11 bases. CDR3 length equals 16 residues. Germline CDR1 is MNHEY and CDR2 is SMNVEV (reference sequence). The junction had 10 bases not matched to a gene; V was cut back by 6 bases and J by 5 bases. The CDR3 nucleotides are TGTGCCAGCAGCCCTAGCGGGAGGTCCTGGATAGATACGCAGTATTTT. Translation: CASSPSGRSWIDTQYF.

This clone was seen more than once but under ten times. This chain connects TRBV4-3 to TRBJ2-5, with 8 bases aligning to TRBD1. Trimming at V came to 0 bases and at J to 5 bases, leaving 8 bases not matched to a gene. The V gene's germline CDR1 is LGHNA and CDR2 YSLEER. The CDR3 has 16 residues. In nucleotides, the CDR3 is TGCGCCAGCAGCCAAGACCGGGCAGGGGGCGGCGAGACCCAGTACTTC. It is translated as CASSQDRAGGGETQYF.

The chain recombines TRBV28 with TRBJ1-3; D is ambiguous. The CDR3 sequence is 12 residues long. The germline V gene has CDR1 MDHEN and CDR2 SYDVKM. V was pared by 8 bases and J by 3 bases, with 8 bases between. CDR3 nucleotides: TGTGCCAGCGGAGGGAGTGGAAACACCATATATTTT. Translation: CASGGSGNTIYF.

This clone was seen just once. This sequence joins TRBV7-9 and TRBJ2-5; D may correspond to TRBD1 or TRBD2 (5 bases each). Trimming shortened V by 2 bases and J by 2 bases, and 9 bases separated the two germline ends. Germline assignment: CDR1 SEHNR and CDR2 FQNEAQ (reference sequence). This CDR3 is built from 14 residues. The CDR3 reads CASSLRGAQETQYF. CDR3 bases: TGTGCCAGCAGCTTAAGAGGGGCACAAGAGACCCAGTACTTC.

This clone has only a few counts. The J gene is TRBJ1-1, the V gene TRBV5-6; D perhaps matches TRBD1 (5 bases). This CDR3 spans 14 amino acids. CDR1 is SGHDT and CDR2 is YYEEEE in the germline V gene. The V end lost 3 bases, the J end lost 1 base, and 10 bases lay between the germline ends. The CDR3 loop reads CASSSKTENTEAFF. CDR3 coding DNA: TGTGCCAGCAGCTCAAAGACAGAGAACACTGAAGCTTTCTTT.

This chain connects TRBV4-1 to TRBJ1-2; D gene unclear. This CDR3 contains 14 residues. CDR1 and CDR2 (germline): MGHRA, YSYEKL. V was trimmed by 0 bases and J by 6 bases, leaving 11 bases between them. The DNA for the CDR3 is TGCGCCAGCAGCCAAGAGGCGGGATGGAATGGCTACACCTTC. Translating it yields CASSQEAGWNGYTF.

The V call is TRBV6-1, the J call TRBJ2-7, with D unclear. The germline V gene has CDR1 MNHNS and CDR2 SASEGT. This CDR3 is built from 14 residues. V lost 2 bases to trimming and J lost 7 bases, with 15 bases between them. CDR3 protein: CASSESGGTGEQYF. Here the CDR3 DNA reads TGTGCCAGCAGTGAATCGGGTGGTACTGGAGAGCAGTACTTC.

J is TRBJ2-1 and V is TRBV13; possibly TRBD2 for D (6 bases). This CDR3 has 14 amino acids. V lost 5 bases and J 6 bases, leaving 14 bases between the germline ends. CDR1 is PRHDT, CDR2 FYEKMQ, per germline (reference sequence). In DNA form, the CDR3 reads TGTGCCAGCAGCCTTAGCGGATCAGGCAATGAGCAGTTCTTC. Translation gives CASSLSGSGNEQFF. Drawing the rest from reference TRBV13 and TRBJ2-1, the complete variable domain is AAGVIQSPRHLIKEKRETATLKCYPIPRHDTVYWYQQGPGQDPQFLISFYEKMQSDKGSIPDRFSAQQFSDYHSELNMSSLELGDSALYFCASSLSGSGNEQFFGPGTRLTVL.

The chain combines TRBV4-3 with TRBJ2-7; D could derive from TRBD1 or TRBD2 (5 bases each). This CDR3 is 12 amino acids long. V was pared by 5 bases and J by 7 bases, with 12 bases between. The V gene's germline CDR1 is LGHNA and CDR2 YSLEER. The CDR3 here is CASSFRGREQYF. The CDR3, as DNA: TGCGCCAGCAGCTTTCGGGGACGTGAGCAGTACTTC.

This CDR3 is CASSEGAGTYNEQFF. DNA of the CDR3: TGTGCCAGCAGTGAAGGGGCGGGAACCTACAATGAGCAGTTCTTC. The rearrangement links TRBV6-1 to TRBJ2-1, with a weak D call TRBD2 (6 bases). V dropped 1 base and J dropped 2 bases, with 9 bases sitting between them. The CDR3 is made up of 15 amino acids. Per the germline V gene, CDR1 is MNHNS and CDR2 is SASEGT.

A few counts support this clone. The chain has TRBV7-9 and TRBJ1-3, with 9 bases fitting TRBD1. The CDR3 consists of 11 residues. With 11 bases clipped from V and 7 bases from J, the junction kept 3 bases outside the gene matches. Germline values: CDR1 SEHNR, CDR2 FQNEAQ (reference sequence). Here the CDR3 reads CAVDRGNTIYF. DNA for the CDR3: TGTGCCGTAGACAGGGGGAACACCATATATTTT.

The V call is TRBV5-1, the J call TRBJ2-3; D unclear. CDR1 and CDR2 (germline): SGHRS, YFSETQ. The CDR3 is 12 amino acids. Trimming pared 0 bases from V and 6 bases from J, leaving 5 bases between. CDR3 in amino acids: CASSLAEDTQYF. CDR3 sequence (DNA): TGCGCCAGCAGCTTGGCCGAGGATACGCAGTATTTT.

This clone showed up just once. CDR3: CASSLGGGTEAFF. The DNA of the CDR3 is TGTGCCAGCAGCTTGGGTGGGGGCACTGAAGCTTTCTTT. This chain joins TRBV7-9 and TRBJ1-1; D is perhaps TRBD1 (5 bases). Germline loops: CDR1 SEHNR, CDR2 FQNEAQ (reference sequence). The CDR3 loop spans 13 amino acids. Trimming removed 3 bases from V and 4 bases from J, with 9 bases in between.

The rearrangement uses TRBV27 and TRBJ2-7; the D is unclear. Trimming took 3 bases from V and 4 from J, leaving 10 bases between them. Germline CDR1 is MNHEY and CDR2 is SMNVEV (reference sequence). The CDR3 extends over 13 amino acids. CDR3 loop: CASSFLKGYEQYF. For the CDR3, the DNA is TGTGCCAGCAGTTTTTTAAAAGGGTACGAGCAGTACTTC.

The chain recombines TRBV5-1 with TRBJ2-1; 9 bases match TRBD2. The CDR3 is 15 residues long. The germline CDR1 and CDR2 sequences are SGHRS and YFSETQ. J was trimmed by 6 bases and V by 4 bases; bases with no gene match: 8. The CDR3: CASSPLGSGSNEQFF. As DNA, the CDR3 is TGCGCCAGCAGCCCCCTTGGTAGCGGGAGCAATGAGCAGTTCTTC.

This clone showed up just once. The chain is built from TRBV9 and TRBJ2-6; D may match TRBD1 or TRBD2 (5 bases each). Germline V gene sequence: CDR1 SGDLS, CDR2 YYNGEE. CDR3 length: 15 amino acids. Trimming left V 0 bases short and J 2 bases short, with 6 bases between. CDR3 sequence reads: CASSVGGAGANVLTF. CDR3 nucleotides: TGTGCCAGCAGCGTAGGAGGGGCTGGGGCCAACGTCCTGACTTTC.

The rearrangement uses TRBV27 and TRBJ2-3; D might be TRBD1 (6 bases). CDR3 size: 16 residues. Germline CDR1 and CDR2: MNHEY and SMNVEV (reference sequence). Trimming removed 4 bases from V and 0 bases from J, with 14 bases in between. CDR3 sequence (DNA): TGTGCCAGCAGTTCCGCTGCAGGGGCTAGCACAGATACGCAGTATTTT. Protein sequence: CASSSAAGASTDTQYF.

This chain joins TRBV28 and TRBJ1-1; D perhaps matches TRBD1 (5 bases). The CDR3 length is 12 residues. The germline CDR1 and CDR2 sequences are MDHEN and SYDVKM. Trimming removed 3 bases from V and 7 bases from J, with 9 bases in between. The CDR3 sequence is CASSFGGIEAFF. The CDR3 region has the DNA TGTGCCAGCAGTTTTGGGGGTATTGAAGCTTTCTTT.

This chain links TRBV9 with TRBJ2-2; D gene ambiguous. The CDR3 runs 13 residues. V gave up 2 bases and J gave up 4 bases, with 6 bases separating them. Looked up from germline, CDR1 is SGDLS and CDR2 is YYNGEE. For the CDR3, the DNA is TGTGCCAGCAGCGTCCCTGGCACCGGGGAGCTGTTTTTT. It codes for CASSVPGTGELFF.

This chain links TRBV19 with TRBJ2-1, with 7 bases aligning to TRBD1. The CDR3 runs 14 residues. CDR1 is LNHDA, CDR2 SQIVND, per germline (reference sequence). J gave up 6 bases and V 1 base, and 3 bases lay outside the gene matches. CDR3 coding DNA: TGTGCCAGTAGTATAGGGGACAGTTTCAATGAGCAGTTCTTC. It codes for CASSIGDSFNEQFF.

This sequence joins TRBV7-2 and TRBJ2-7; TRBD1 aligns across 7 bases. CDR3 length equals 15 residues. V lost 5 bases and J lost 7; bases outside the gene matches: 14. CDR1 SGHTA and CDR2 FQGNSA come from the germline V gene. CDR3 sequence: CASSQVTGRGGEQYF. CDR3 DNA: TGTGCCAGCAGCCAGGTGACAGGGCGAGGTGGGGAGCAGTACTTC.

This clone was seen more than once but under ten times. The gene calls are TRBV4-3 and TRBJ1-2, with D uncertain. The V end lost 0 bases, the J end lost 6 bases, and 14 bases lay between the germline ends. Per the germline V gene, CDR1 is LGHNA and CDR2 is YSLEER. CDR3 size: 15 residues. The CDR3 spells CASSQDVVPLDGYTF. CDR3 nucleotides: TGCGCCAGCAGCCAAGACGTGGTTCCCCTCGATGGCTACACCTTC.

This clone was detected a few times. This rearrangement joins TRBV2 to TRBJ2-6; D possibly corresponds to TRBD2 (6 bases). CDR1 is SNHLY and CDR2 is FYNNEI in the germline V gene. Trimming removed 7 bases at V and 2 bases at J, with 9 bases between. The CDR3 has 14 residues. The CDR3 DNA is TGTGCCAGCACCAGGGAGGCTGGGGCCAACGTCCTGACTTTC. Protein product: CASTREAGANVLTF.

Remarks on this clone: A read error may produce the germline difference seen at one junction end. V usage is TRBV4-2 and J usage is TRBJ2-1, with no clear D. The CDR3 loop spans 11 amino acids. The germline CDR1 and CDR2 sequences are LGHNA and YNFKEQ. In DNA form, the CDR3 reads TGTGCCAGCACCTGGATGGGCAAGCAGCTCTTC. Amino acid sequence: CASTWMGKQLF.